This entry describes one T cell receptor (beta chain). Its matching antigen is unknown. The CDR3 sequence is 16 residues long. The germline CDR1 and CDR2 sequences are MNHNY and SVGAGI (reference sequence). V was clipped by 6 bases and J by 5 bases, with 19 bases between them. Viral peptide pool expansion of antigen-specific CD4+ T cells preceded sequencing in the ViraFEST assay. The culture ran for about 11 days, and then CD4+ T cells were isolated. Absence of prior SARS-CoV-2 infection characterized the vaccine recipients, who showed negative nucleocapsid antibodies. Supplemented with 8.5 to 10 IU/ml IL-2 and around 10 ug/ml peptides, 2 million to 2.5 million PBMC per well were kept in culture. Days 3 and 7 were when half the medium was replaced with IL-2 medium. Clones were sequenced by immunoSEQ multiplex PCR, and TCRdb holds only the in-frame ones, with some missing. The profile shows 55,000 to 75,000 clones, approximately 76% of them singletons.

This sample was taken from a study of vaccination effects on CD4 cells after COVID-19. General study results and limits: Whether induced by infection or by vaccine, clones showed marked clonal contraction late after vaccination. The study, lacking early post-infection timepoints, had few convalescent patients.

The sample in question was CD4+ T cells from PBMCs cultured with HCoV-NL63 spike peptides, obtained before COVID-19 vaccination. V and J are TRBV6-6 and TRBJ1-4, with D possibly being TRBD1 (6 bases). This clonotype was sampled from a human donor who received a COVID-19 vaccine. The CDR3 reads CASSRGTQQGNEKLFF. The DNA for the CDR3 is TGTGCCAGCAGCCGGGGCACACAACAGGGAAATGAAAAACTGTTTTTT.